The 6 T cell receptor beta chains below all came from one sample that was sequenced in a study of blood T cell repertoires in COVID-19 (dated by TCRdb to the early 2020s). Library method: the immunoSEQ multiplex PCR assay. TCRdb took over this immuneACCESS table, retaining in-frame rearrangements with V and J assigned. Such tables are incomplete; in checked studies, under half of the missing clones stem from an unresolved V gene, and the remainder is unexplained. The sample table records under 150,000 clones; more than 70% of these occur just once. The ten top clones hold roughly 10% of the sample. Sequenced material: peripheral blood. The receptor source for this set is a man aged 50 or older with active or convalescent COVID-19.

J is TRBJ2-1 and V is TRBV9, with 12 positions matching TRBD1. This CDR3 is 15 amino acids long. Looked up from germline, CDR1 is SGDLS and CDR2 is YYNGEE. V shed 4 bases, J shed 6 bases, and the junction held 5 bases outside the gene matches. The chain's CDR3 is CASSTRDRGLNEQFF. CDR3 sequence (DNA): TGTGCCAGCAGCACCCGGGACAGGGGGCTCAATGAGCAGTTCTTC. The variable domain in full, completed from reference TRBV9 and TRBJ2-1, reads DSGVTQTPKHLITATGQRVTLRCSPRSGDLSVYWYQQSLDQGLQFLIQYYNGEERAKGNILERFSAQQFPDLHSELNLSSLELGDSALYFCASSTRDRGLNEQFFGPGTRLTVL.

The chain couples TRBV6-5 to TRBJ2-3; TRBD2 matches 7 bases. Germline lookup yields CDR1 MNHEY and CDR2 SVGAGI. This CDR3 spans 15 amino acids. V shed 7 bases and J 3 bases; nucleotides not matched to a gene: 10. CDR3 nucleotides: TGTGCCAGCACTAAGCGGGATTCTAGAACAGATACGCAGTATTTT. This encodes CASTKRDSRTDTQYF.

The rearrangement joins TRBV7-9 to TRBJ2-7; the match to TRBD1 covers 8 bases. This CDR3 comprises 13 residues. Trimming cost V 5 bases and J 2 bases; bases outside gene matches: 2. CDR1 SEHNR and CDR2 FQNEAQ come from the germline V gene (reference sequence). In DNA, the CDR3 is TGTGCCAGCAGCGACAGGGGACCCTACGAGCAGTACTTC. It is translated as CASSDRGPYEQYF.

The chain links TRBV2 to TRBJ1-1, with D uncertain. Germline V lookup: CDR1 SNHLY, CDR2 FYNNEI. The V and J ends lost 9 bases and 1 base respectively, with 9 bases between them. The length of the CDR3 is 12 residues. CDR3 nucleotide sequence: TGTGCCAGGTACTCTGGGAACACTGAAGCTTTCTTT. Its translation: CARYSGNTEAFF. Full variable domain (remainder filled in from reference TRBV2 and TRBJ1-1): EPEVTQTPSHQVTQMGQEVILRCVPISNHLYFYWYRQILGQKVEFLVSFYNNEISEKSEIFDDQFSVERPDGSNFTLKIRSTKLEDSAMYFCARYSGNTEAFFGQGTRLTVV.

This chain links TRBV3-1 (or the pseudogene TRBV3-2) with TRBJ2-7, with TRBD1 identical over 8 bases. The CDR3 sequence is 13 residues long. From germline, CDR1 is LGHDT and CDR2 YNNKEL (reference sequence). The junction had 2 bases not matched to a gene; V was cut back by 4 bases and J by 3 bases. CDR3 sequence: CASSRTGGYEQYF. The CDR3 nucleotides are TGTGCCAGCAGCCGAACAGGGGGCTACGAGCAGTACTTC.

This clone was observed a single time. CDR3: CATSRVARANTEAFF. In nucleotides, the CDR3 is TGTGCCACCAGCAGAGTGGCCAGGGCGAACACTGAAGCTTTCTTT. V and J are TRBV15 and TRBJ1-1, with D possibly TRBD1 on 5 matching bases. In germline, CDR1 is LNHNV, CDR2 YYDKDF (reference sequence). The CDR3 is made up of 15 amino acids. Trimming shortened V by 1 base and J by 1 base, and 10 bases separated the two germline ends.